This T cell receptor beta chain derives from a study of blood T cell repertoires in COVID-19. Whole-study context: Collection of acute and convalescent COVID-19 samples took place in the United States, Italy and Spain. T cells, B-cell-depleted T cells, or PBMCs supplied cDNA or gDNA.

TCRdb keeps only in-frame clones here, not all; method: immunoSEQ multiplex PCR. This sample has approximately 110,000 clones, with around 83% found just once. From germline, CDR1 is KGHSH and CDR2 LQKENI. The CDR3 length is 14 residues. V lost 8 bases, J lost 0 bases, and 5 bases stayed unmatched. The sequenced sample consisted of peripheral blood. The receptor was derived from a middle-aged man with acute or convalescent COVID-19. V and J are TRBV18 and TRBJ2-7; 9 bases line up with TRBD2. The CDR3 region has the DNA TGTGCCAGCAGCGGGGGGACAGCCTCCTACGAGCAGTACTTC. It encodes CASSGGTASYEQYF. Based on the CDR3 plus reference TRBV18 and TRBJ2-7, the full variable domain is NAGVMQNPRHLVRRRGQEARLRCSPMKGHSHVYWYRQLPEEGLKFMVYLQKENIIDESGMPKERFSAEFPKEGPSILRIQQVVRGDSAAYFCASSGGTASYEQYFGPGTRLTVT.